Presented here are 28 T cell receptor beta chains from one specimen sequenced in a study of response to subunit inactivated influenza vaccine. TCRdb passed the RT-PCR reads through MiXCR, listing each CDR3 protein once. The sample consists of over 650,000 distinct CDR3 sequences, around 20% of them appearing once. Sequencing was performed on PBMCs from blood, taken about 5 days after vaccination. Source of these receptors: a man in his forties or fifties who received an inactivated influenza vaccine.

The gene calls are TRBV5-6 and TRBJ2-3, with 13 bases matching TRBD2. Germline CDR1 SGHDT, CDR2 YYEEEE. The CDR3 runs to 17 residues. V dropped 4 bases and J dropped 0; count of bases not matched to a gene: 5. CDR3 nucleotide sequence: TGTGCCAGCAGCAGGAGACTAGCGGGGGGAAGCACAGATACGCAGTATTTT. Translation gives CASSRRLAGGSTDTQYF.

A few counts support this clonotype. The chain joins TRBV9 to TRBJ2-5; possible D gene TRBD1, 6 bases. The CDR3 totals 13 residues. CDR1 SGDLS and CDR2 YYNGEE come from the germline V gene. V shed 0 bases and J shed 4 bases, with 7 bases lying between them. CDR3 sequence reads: CASSVGTVETQYF. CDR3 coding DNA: TGTGCCAGCAGCGTAGGGACAGTAGAGACCCAGTACTTC.

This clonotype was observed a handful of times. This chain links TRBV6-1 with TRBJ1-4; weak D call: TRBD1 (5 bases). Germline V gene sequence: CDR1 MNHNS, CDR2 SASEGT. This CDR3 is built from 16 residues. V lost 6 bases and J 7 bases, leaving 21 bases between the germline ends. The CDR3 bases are TGTGCCAGCAGGGTAGGGGTAACTGATATTGCTGAAAAACTGTTTTTT. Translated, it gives CASRVGVTDIAEKLFF.

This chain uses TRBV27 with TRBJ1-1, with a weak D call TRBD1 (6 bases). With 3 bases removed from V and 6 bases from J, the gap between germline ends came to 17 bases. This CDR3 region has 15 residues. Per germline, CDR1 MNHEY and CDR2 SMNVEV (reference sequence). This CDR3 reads CASSFSFTGIAEAFF. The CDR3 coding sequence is TGTGCCAGCAGTTTTTCCTTCACAGGGATCGCTGAAGCTTTCTTT.

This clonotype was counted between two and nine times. The CDR3 region is CSARDSHGYTF. The CDR3 DNA is TGCAGTGCTAGAGACAGCCACGGCTACACCTTC. The chain combines TRBV20-1 with TRBJ1-2, with D unresolved. V was clipped by 0 bases and J by 8 bases, with 7 bases between them. The CDR3 spans 11 residues. Germline V gene sequence: CDR1 DFQATT, CDR2 SNEGSKA (reference sequence).

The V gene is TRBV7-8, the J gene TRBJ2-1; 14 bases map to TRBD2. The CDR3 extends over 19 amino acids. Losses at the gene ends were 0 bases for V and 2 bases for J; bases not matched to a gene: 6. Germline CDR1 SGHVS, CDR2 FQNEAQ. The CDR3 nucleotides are TGTGCCAGCAGCTTAGCGTCGAGACTAGCGGGAGGGCCCTACAATGAGCAGTTCTTC. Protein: CASSLASRLAGGPYNEQFF.

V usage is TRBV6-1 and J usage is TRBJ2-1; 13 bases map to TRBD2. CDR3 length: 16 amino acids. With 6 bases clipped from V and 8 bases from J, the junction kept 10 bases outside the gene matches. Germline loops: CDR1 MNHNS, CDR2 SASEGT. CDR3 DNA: TGTGCCAGCAGGCCTGGACTAGCGGGAGTGTATGATGAGCAGTTCTTC. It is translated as CASRPGLAGVYDEQFF.

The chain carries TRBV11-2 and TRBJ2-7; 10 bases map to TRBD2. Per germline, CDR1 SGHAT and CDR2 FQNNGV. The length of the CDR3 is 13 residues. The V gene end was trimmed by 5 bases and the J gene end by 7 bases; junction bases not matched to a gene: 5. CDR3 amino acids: CASSTSGAGEQYF. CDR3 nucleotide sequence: TGTGCCAGCAGCACTAGCGGGGCGGGAGAGCAGTACTTC.

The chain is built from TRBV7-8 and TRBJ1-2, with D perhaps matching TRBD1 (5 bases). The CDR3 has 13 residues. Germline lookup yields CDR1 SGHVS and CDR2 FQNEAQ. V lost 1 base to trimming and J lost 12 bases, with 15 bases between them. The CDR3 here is CASSLGQTSRNTF. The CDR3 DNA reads TGTGCCAGCAGCTTAGGACAGACATCCCGAAACACCTTC.

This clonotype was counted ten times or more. DNA of the CDR3: TGCGCCAGCAGCCAAGTGTTAGGGGGGGACACCGGGGAGCTGTTTTTT. This codes for CASSQVLGGDTGELFF. The chain is built from TRBV4-3 and TRBJ2-2, with D maybe TRBD2 (7 bases). Trimming took off 1 base at V and 3 bases at J, with 12 bases between the two ends. Germline lookup yields CDR1 LGHNA and CDR2 YSLEER. This CDR3 has 16 amino acids.

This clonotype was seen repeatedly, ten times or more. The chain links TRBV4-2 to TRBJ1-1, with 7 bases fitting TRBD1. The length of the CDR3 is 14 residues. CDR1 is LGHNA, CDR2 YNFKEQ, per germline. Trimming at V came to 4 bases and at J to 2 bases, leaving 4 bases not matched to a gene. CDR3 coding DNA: TGTGCCAGCAGCCGTGGGACAGCTAACACTGAAGCTTTCTTT. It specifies CASSRGTANTEAFF.

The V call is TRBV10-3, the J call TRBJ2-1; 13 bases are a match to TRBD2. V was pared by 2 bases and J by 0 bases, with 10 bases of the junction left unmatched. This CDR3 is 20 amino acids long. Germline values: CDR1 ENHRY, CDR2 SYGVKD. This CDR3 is CAISETWTSGGTSSYNEQFF. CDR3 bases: TGTGCCATCAGTGAGACCTGGACTAGCGGGGGCACGAGCTCCTACAATGAGCAGTTCTTC.

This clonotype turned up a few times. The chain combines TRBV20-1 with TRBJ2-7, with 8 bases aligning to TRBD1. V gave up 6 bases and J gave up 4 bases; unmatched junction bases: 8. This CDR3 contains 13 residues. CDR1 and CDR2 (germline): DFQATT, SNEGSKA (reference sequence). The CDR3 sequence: CSAKGQASYEQYF. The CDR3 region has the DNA TGCAGTGCCAAGGGACAGGCTTCTTACGAGCAGTACTTC.

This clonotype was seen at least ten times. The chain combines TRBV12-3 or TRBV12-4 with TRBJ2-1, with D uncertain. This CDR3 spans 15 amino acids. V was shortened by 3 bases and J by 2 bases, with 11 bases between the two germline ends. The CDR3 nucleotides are TGTGCCAGCAGTTTTGGCGCCCCTACCTACAATGAGCAGTTCTTC. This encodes CASSFGAPTYNEQFF.

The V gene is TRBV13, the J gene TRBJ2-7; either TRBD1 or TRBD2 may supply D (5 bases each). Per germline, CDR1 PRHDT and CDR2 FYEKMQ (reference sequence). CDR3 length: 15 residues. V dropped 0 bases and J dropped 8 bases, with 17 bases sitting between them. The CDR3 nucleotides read TGTGCCAGCAGCTTAGGTTGGGGACCCTTTAAGCAGCAGTACTTC. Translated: CASSLGWGPFKQQYF.

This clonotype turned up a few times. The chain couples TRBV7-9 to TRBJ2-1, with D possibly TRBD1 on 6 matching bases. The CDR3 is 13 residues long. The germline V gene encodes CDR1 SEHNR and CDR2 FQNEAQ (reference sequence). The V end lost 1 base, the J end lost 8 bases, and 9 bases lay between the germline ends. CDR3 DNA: TGTGCCAGCAGCTTAGACAGGGATTATGAGCAGTTCTTC. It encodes CASSLDRDYEQFF. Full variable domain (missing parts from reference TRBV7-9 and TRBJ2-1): DTGVSQNPRHKITKRGQNVTFRCDPISEHNRLYWYRQTLGQGPEFLTYFQNEAQLEKSRLLSDRFSAERPKGSFSTLEIQRTEQGDSAMYLCASSLDRDYEQFFGPGTRLTVL.

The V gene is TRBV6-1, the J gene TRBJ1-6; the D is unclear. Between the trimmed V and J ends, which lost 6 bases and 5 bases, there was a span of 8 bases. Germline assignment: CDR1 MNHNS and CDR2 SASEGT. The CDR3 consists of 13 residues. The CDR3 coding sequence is TGTGCCAGCAGGAGTAGACATAATTCACCCCTCCACTTT. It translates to CASRSRHNSPLHF.

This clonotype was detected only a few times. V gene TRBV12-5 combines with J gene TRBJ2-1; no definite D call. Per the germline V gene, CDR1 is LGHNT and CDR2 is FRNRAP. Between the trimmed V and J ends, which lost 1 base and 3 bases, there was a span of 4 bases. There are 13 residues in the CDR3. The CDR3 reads CASGLGSYNEQFF. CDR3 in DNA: TGTGCTAGTGGTTTGGGTAGCTACAATGAGCAGTTCTTC.

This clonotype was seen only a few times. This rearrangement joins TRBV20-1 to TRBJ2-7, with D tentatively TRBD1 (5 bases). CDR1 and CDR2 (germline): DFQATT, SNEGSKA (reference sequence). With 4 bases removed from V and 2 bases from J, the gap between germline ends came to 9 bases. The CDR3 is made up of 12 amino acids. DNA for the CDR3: TGCAGTGCTACTCCAGGGACCTACGAGCAGTACTTC. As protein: CSATPGTYEQYF.

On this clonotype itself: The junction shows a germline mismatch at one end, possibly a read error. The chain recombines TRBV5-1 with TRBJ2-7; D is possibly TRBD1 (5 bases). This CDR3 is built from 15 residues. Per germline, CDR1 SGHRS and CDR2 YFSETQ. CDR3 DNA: TGCGCCAGCAGCGGCGGATCGACAGCGTCCTACGAGCAGTGCTTC. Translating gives CASSGGSTASYEQCF.

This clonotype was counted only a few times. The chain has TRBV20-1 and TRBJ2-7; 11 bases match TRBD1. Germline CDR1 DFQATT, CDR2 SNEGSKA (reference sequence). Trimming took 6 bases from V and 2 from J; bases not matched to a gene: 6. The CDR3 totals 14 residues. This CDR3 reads CSADPGQGAYEQYF. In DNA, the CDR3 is TGCAGTGCGGATCCGGGACAGGGGGCCTACGAGCAGTACTTC.

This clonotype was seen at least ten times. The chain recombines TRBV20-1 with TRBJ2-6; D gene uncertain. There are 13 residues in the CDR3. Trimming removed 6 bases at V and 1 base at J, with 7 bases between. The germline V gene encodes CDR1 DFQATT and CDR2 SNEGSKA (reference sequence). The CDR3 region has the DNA TGCAGTGCCTCCCGGTCTGGGGCCAACGTCCTGACTTTC. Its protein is CSASRSGANVLTF.

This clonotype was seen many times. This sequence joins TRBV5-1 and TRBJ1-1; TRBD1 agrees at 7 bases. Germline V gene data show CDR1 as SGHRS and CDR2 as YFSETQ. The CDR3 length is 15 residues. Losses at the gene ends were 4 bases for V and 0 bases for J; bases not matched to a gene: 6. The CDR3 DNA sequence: TGCGCCAGCAGCCCAACGACAGGGTTGAACACTGAAGCTTTCTTT. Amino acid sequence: CASSPTTGLNTEAFF.

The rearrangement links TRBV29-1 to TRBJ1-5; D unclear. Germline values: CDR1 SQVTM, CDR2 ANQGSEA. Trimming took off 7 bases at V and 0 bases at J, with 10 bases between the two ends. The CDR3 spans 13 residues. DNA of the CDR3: TGCAGCGAAGGGCATTATAGCAATCAGCCCCAGCATTTT. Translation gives CSEGHYSNQPQHF. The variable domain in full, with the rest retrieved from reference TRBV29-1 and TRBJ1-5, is SAVISQKPSRDICQRGTSLTIQCQVDSQVTMMFWYRQQPGQSLTLIATANQGSEATYESGFVIDKFPISRPNLTFSTLTVSNMSPEDSSIYLCSEGHYSNQPQHFGDGTRLSIL.

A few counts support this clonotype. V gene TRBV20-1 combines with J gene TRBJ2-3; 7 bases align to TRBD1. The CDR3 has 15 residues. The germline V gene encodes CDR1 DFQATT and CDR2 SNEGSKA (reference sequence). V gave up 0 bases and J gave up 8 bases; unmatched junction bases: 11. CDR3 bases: TGCAGTGCTAGAGAAACGGGACAGTCCCTAGTTACGCAGTATTTT. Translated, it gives CSARETGQSLVTQYF.

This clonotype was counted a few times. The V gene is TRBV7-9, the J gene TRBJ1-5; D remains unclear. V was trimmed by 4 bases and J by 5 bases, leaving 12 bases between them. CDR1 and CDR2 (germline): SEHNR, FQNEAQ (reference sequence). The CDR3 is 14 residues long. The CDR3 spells CASSSNGLDQPQHF. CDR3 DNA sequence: TGTGCCAGCAGCTCGAATGGGTTGGATCAGCCCCAGCATTTT.

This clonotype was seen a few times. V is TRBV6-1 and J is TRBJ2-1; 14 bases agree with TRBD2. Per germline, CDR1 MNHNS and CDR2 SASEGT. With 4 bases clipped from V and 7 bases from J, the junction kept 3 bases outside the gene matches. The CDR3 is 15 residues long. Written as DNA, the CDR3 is TGTGCCAGCAGTGCGACTAGCGGGAGGGGTAATGAGCAGTTCTTC. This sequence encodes CASSATSGRGNEQFF.

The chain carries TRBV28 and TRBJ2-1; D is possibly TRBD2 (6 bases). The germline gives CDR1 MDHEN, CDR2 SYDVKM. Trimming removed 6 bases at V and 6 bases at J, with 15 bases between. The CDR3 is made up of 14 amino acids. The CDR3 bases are TGTGCCAGCAGCCCGGGACTTTGGCTCAATGAGCAGTTCTTC. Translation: CASSPGLWLNEQFF.